This T cell receptor beta chain is drawn from a study of control samples from healthy donors and cancer patients. The data were produced by immunoSEQ multiplex PCR, yet TCRdb's version contains in-frame clones alone and is incomplete. The sample lists 130,000 to 150,000 clones, around 90% occurring once. Sequenced: blood. This TCR was sampled from a man aged 25-45 years in good health.

The CDR3 spells CASSEQGARKAEAFF. The CDR3 DNA is TGTGCCAGCAGCGAACAGGGGGCGCGTAAGGCTGAAGCTTTCTTT. The chain couples TRBV2 to TRBJ1-1, with 9 bases fitting TRBD1. The trim removed 6 bases at V and 6 bases at J, leaving 11 bases unmatched. Per germline, CDR1 SNHLY and CDR2 FYNNEI. The CDR3 loop spans 15 amino acids.